A single sample gave rise to the 25 T cell receptor beta chains below, sequenced in a study of glioma-infiltrating T cells. TCR alpha and beta CDR3 regions were amplified from RNA using iRepertoire nested multiplex PCR. TCRdb analysed the multiplex PCR reads with MiXCR anew, one entry per CDR3 protein. The sample lists about 130,000 distinct CDR3 sequences, 20% to 25% seen once, with 27% in the top ten. The sequencing sample was made of glioma tissue, nonneoplastic brain tissue, or PBMCs (not recorded which). Every receptor here comes from a human donor with low-grade glioma or glioblastoma, undergoing nonglioma brain surgery, or in good health (not recorded which).

V and J are TRBV7-2 and TRBJ2-1, with a possible D match to TRBD1 (5 bases). The CDR3 sequence is 17 residues long. The germline gives CDR1 SGHTA, CDR2 FQGNSA. V was shortened by 4 bases and J by 4 bases, with 20 bases between the two germline ends. The CDR3 nucleotides are TGTGCCAGCAGCTCCCCTGGGAAAGGACAAACATACAATGAGCAGTTCTTC. Encoded protein: CASSSPGKGQTYNEQFF.

Many counts were recorded for this clonotype. This chain joins TRBV20-1 and TRBJ2-7; D is possibly TRBD2 (6 bases). CDR1 and CDR2 from the germline V gene are DFQATT and SNEGSKA (reference sequence). CDR3 length: 15 amino acids. V was shortened by 2 bases and J by 3 bases, with 17 bases between the two germline ends. As DNA, the CDR3 is TGCAGTGCTAGAATGCGGGGCTTAGTGATCTACGAGCAGTACGTC. Translating it yields CSARMRGLVIYEQYV.

This clonotype was detected ten times or more. CDR3 loop: CASSETLNTEAFF. Here the CDR3 DNA reads TGTGCCAGCAGTGAGACTCTGAACACTGAAGCTTTCTTT. This chain connects TRBV6-1 to TRBJ1-1; unclear D gene. Germline V gene data show CDR1 as MNHNS and CDR2 as SASEGT. V lost 3 bases and J 0 bases, leaving 5 bases between the germline ends. This CDR3 is 13 amino acids long.

This clonotype showed up just a few times. V gene TRBV24-1 combines with J gene TRBJ2-5; TRBD2 matches at 10 bases. This CDR3 region has 16 residues. Per the germline V gene, CDR1 is KGHDR and CDR2 is SFDVKD. The J segment lost 3 bases and the V segment lost 4 bases, leaving 7 bases of the junction unmatched. The CDR3 here is CATSDSGTSVEETQYF. CDR3 nucleotide sequence: TGTGCCACCAGTGACTCCGGGACTAGCGTTGAAGAGACCCAGTACTTC.

As for this clonotype: The germline gene is not matched at one end of the junction; a read error may be the cause. The CDR3 sequence is CSAPDRTRSSYNEQSF. In DNA, the CDR3 is TGCAGTGCCCCGGACAGGACCAGGAGCTCCTACAATGAGCAGTCCTTC. The V gene is TRBV20-1, the J gene TRBJ2-1; TRBD1 matches 7 bases. Germline values: CDR1 DFQATT, CDR2 SNEGSKA (reference sequence). CDR3 size: 16 residues.

The chain uses TRBV14 and TRBJ1-3; no reliable D call. Germline V gives CDR1 SGHDN, CDR2 FVKESK. The CDR3 totals 17 residues. V gave up 1 base and J gave up 1 base, with 14 bases separating them. The CDR3 protein is CASSQVTGMGSGNTIYF. The CDR3 DNA reads as TGTGCCAGCAGCCAAGTGACCGGCATGGGGTCTGGAAACACCATATATTTT.

V and J are TRBV28 and TRBJ1-2, with a weak D call TRBD1 (5 bases). Germline V gene data show CDR1 as MDHEN and CDR2 as SYDVKM. This CDR3 has 16 residues. Between the trimmed V and J ends, which lost 8 bases and 4 bases, there was a span of 23 bases. The CDR3 loop reads CASCGAGPTLSYGYTF. CDR3 nucleotide sequence: TGTGCCAGCTGCGGGGCAGGTCCGACCTTAAGCTATGGCTACACCTTC.

This clonotype has just a few counts. V usage is TRBV20-1 and J usage is TRBJ2-4, with D unresolved. The length of the CDR3 is 12 residues. Germline V lookup: CDR1 DFQATT, CDR2 SNEGSKA (reference sequence). The ends were cut back, 4 bases at V and 8 bases at J, with 12 bases in the middle. The CDR3 spells CSAIPLGDIQYF. CDR3 nucleotide sequence: TGCAGTGCTATTCCTCTTGGTGACATTCAGTACTTC.

Of note for this clonotype: At one end the junction does not follow the germline gene, possibly because of a read error. The chain recombines TRBV12-3 or TRBV12-4 with TRBJ1-2, with 7 bases that match TRBD1. The CDR3 runs 17 residues. Here the CDR3 reads CVSSYLSTGDLAVGYTF. The CDR3 DNA follows: TGTGTCAGCAGTTACCTTTCCACAGGGGATCTAGCGGTTGGCTACACCTTC.

This clonotype was recorded a few times. The CDR3 nucleotides are TGCGCCAGCAGCGGAGGGGAAACAGATACGCAGTATTTT. Translated, it gives CASSGGETDTQYF. The V call is TRBV5-1, the J call TRBJ2-3; tentatively, D is TRBD2 (6 bases). The CDR3 extends over 13 amino acids. V was shortened by 4 bases and J by 3 bases, with 9 bases between the two germline ends. Germline V lookup: CDR1 SGHRS, CDR2 YFSETQ.

This clonotype was found once. This sequence joins TRBV3-1 and TRBJ2-5; maybe TRBD2 (6 bases). The CDR3 covers 15 residues. Germline lookup yields CDR1 LGHDT and CDR2 YNNKEL (reference sequence). Trimming took 6 bases from V and 5 from J, leaving 19 bases between them. CDR3 bases: TGTGCCAGCAGGCCACGCGGGGCCCCTGGGGAGACCCAGTACTTC. Protein: CASRPRGAPGETQYF.

This clonotype came up many times. The V gene is TRBV25-1, the J gene TRBJ2-1; 8 bases are shared with TRBD2. CDR1 and CDR2 (germline): MGHDK, SYGVNS. This CDR3 is 16 amino acids long. The V gene end was trimmed by 6 bases and the J gene end by 6 bases; junction bases not matched to a gene: 13. The CDR3 spells CASSPDGGAIANEQFF. CDR3 coding DNA: TGTGCCAGCAGCCCAGACGGGGGGGCTATTGCCAATGAGCAGTTCTTC. Full variable domain (missing parts from reference TRBV25-1 and TRBJ2-1): EADIYQTPRYLVIGTGKKITLECSQTMGHDKMYWYQQDPGMELHLIHYSYGVNSTEKGDLSSESTVSRIRTEHFPLTLESARPSHTSQYLCASSPDGGAIANEQFFGPGTRLTVL.

This clonotype was counted many times. The J gene is TRBJ2-7, the V gene TRBV20-1; D remains ambiguous. Germline lookup yields CDR1 DFQATT and CDR2 SNEGSKA (reference sequence). There are 12 residues in the CDR3. V was clipped by 5 bases and J by 7 bases, with 15 bases between them. CDR3 sequence reads: CSASRRLGEQYV. CDR3 nucleotide sequence: TGCAGTGCTTCTCGGCGACTTGGGGAGCAGTACGTC.

The J gene is TRBJ1-5, the V gene TRBV20-1; D may be TRBD1 (5 bases). The V end lost 0 bases, the J end lost 7 bases, and 22 bases lay between the germline ends. The germline CDR1 and CDR2 sequences are DFQATT and SNEGSKA (reference sequence). There are 17 residues in the CDR3. CDR3 residues: CSARDPREGLRKQPQHF. CDR3 in DNA: TGCAGTGCTAGAGATCCTAGAGAGGGACTTAGGAAACAGCCCCAGCATTTT.

The chain's CDR3 is CASSQGRIQETQYF. The CDR3 bases are TGTGCCAGCAGTCAAGGACGGATCCAAGAGACCCAGTACTTC. The chain has TRBV6-1 and TRBJ2-5; D is undetermined. The V end lost 5 bases, the J end lost 1 base, and 11 bases lay between the germline ends. The CDR3 spans 14 residues. Per germline, CDR1 MNHNS and CDR2 SASEGT.

The chain uses TRBV5-5 and TRBJ2-7, with D uncertain. V was cut by 2 bases and J by 7 bases, with 10 bases left in between. The CDR3 is 12 amino acids. The V gene's germline CDR1 is SGHKS and CDR2 YYEKEE (reference sequence). The CDR3 region is CASSLTGGEQYV. Written as DNA, the CDR3 is TGTGCCAGCAGCTTAACGGGCGGTGAGCAGTACGTC.

This clonotype was counted between two and nine times. The chain links TRBV24-1 to TRBJ2-5; 7 nucleotides align to TRBD1. The CDR3 extends over 13 amino acids. V lost 5 bases to trimming and J lost 5 bases; unmatched junction nucleotides: 4. Germline values: CDR1 KGHDR, CDR2 SFDVKD. CDR3 sequence (DNA): TGTGCCACCAGTGCCGACAGGGCTGAGACCCAGTACTTC. It encodes CATSADRAETQYF.

This clonotype has at least ten counts. This chain connects TRBV20-1 to TRBJ2-1; D uncertain. Trimming removed 2 bases from V and 7 bases from J, with 15 bases in between. There are 14 residues in the CDR3. Germline assignment: CDR1 DFQATT and CDR2 SNEGSKA (reference sequence). Here the CDR3 reads CSARSLGRGNEQFF. The CDR3 region has the DNA TGCAGTGCTAGATCCTTAGGGCGTGGTAATGAGCAGTTCTTC.

This clonotype was recorded many times. The chain has TRBV28 and TRBJ1-6; D gene ambiguous. The CDR3 has 10 amino acids. Per the germline V gene, CDR1 is MDHEN and CDR2 is SYDVKM. V lost 11 bases to trimming and J lost 8 bases, with 7 bases between them. CDR3 coding DNA: TGTGCCGTTGGCCATTCACCCCTCCACTTT. It codes for CAVGHSPLHF.

Regarding this clonotype: A much larger clone sits a single nucleotide away, making a read error possible. The chain joins TRBV20-1 to TRBJ1-2; 9 bases map to TRBD1. Germline loops: CDR1 DFQATT, CDR2 SNEGSKA (reference sequence). Germline trimming cut 6 bases from V and 2 bases from J; bases unmatched to any gene: 13. This CDR3 has 16 amino acids. The DNA of the CDR3 is TGCAGTGCCCCCCTCCGGGGACAGGGCAAGAACTATGGCTACACCTTC. Protein: CSAPLRGQGKNYGYTF.

The chain is built from TRBV20-1 and TRBJ1-4; 7 bases line up with TRBD1. The germline V gene encodes CDR1 DFQATT and CDR2 SNEGSKA (reference sequence). V gave up 3 bases and J gave up 8 bases; unmatched junction bases: 9. This CDR3 contains 14 residues. The CDR3 DNA reads as TGCAGTGCTAGCTCACAGGGGTTCCGAGAAAAACTGTTTTTT. Encoded protein: CSASSQGFREKLFF.

In its sample, this clonotype was seen many times. The chain uses TRBV6-6 and TRBJ2-5, with 7 positions matching TRBD1. CDR3 size: 16 residues. The junction had 8 bases not matched to a gene; V was cut back by 2 bases and J by 2 bases. CDR1 and CDR2 from the germline V gene are MNHNY and SVGAGI (reference sequence). The CDR3 loop is CASSYRAGGRQETQYF. DNA of the CDR3: TGTGCCAGCAGTTACCGTGCAGGGGGTAGGCAAGAGACCCAGTACTTC.

This clonotype was detected ten times or more. The CDR3 protein is CASRNSNEQFF. CDR3 DNA: TGTGCCAGCCGGAATTCCAATGAGCAGTTCTTC. The chain carries TRBV6-1 and TRBJ2-1; D gene unclear. The germline V gene encodes CDR1 MNHNS and CDR2 SASEGT. The CDR3 runs to 11 residues. V was pared by 8 bases and J by 6 bases, with 8 bases between.

This rearrangement joins TRBV12-3 or TRBV12-4 to TRBJ1-1; D uncertain. V lost 5 bases and J 4 bases, leaving 14 bases between the germline ends. This CDR3 comprises 14 residues. The CDR3: CASSTRGRSTEAFF. The CDR3 DNA follows: TGTGCCAGCAGTACCCGGGGAAGGAGCACTGAAGCTTTCTTT.

The V call is TRBV20-1, the J call TRBJ1-2; perhaps TRBD1 as D (5 bases). The CDR3 loop spans 13 amino acids. CDR1 and CDR2 from the germline V gene are DFQATT and SNEGSKA (reference sequence). Trimming stripped 0 bases from V and 8 bases from J, with 13 bases between. The CDR3, as DNA: TGCAGTGCTAGAGAGGGAGGGGTCTCGGGCTACACCTTC. Translation gives CSAREGGVSGYTF.